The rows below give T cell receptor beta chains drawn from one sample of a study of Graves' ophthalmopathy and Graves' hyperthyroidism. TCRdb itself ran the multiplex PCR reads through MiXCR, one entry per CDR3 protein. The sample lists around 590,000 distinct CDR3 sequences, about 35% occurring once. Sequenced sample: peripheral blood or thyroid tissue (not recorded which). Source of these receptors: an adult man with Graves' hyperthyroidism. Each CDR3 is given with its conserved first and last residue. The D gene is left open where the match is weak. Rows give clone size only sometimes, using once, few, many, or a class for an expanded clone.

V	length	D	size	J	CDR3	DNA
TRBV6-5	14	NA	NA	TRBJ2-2	CASSESIQTGELFF	TGTGCCAGCAGTGAAAGCATCCAAACCGGGGAGCTGTTTTTT
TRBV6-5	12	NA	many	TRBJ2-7	CASSYQVYEQYF	TGTGCCAGCAGTTACCAGGTGTACGAGCAGTACTTC
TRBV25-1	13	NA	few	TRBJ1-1	CASSLRGFTEAFF	TGTGCCAGCTCACTTCGGGGGTTCACTGAAGCTTTCTTT
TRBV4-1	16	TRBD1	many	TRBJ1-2	CASSQAGQGGDYGYTF	TGCGCCAGCAGCCAAGCTGGACAGGGTGGGGACTATGGCTACACCTTC
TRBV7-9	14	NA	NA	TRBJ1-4	CASSFEGGGEKLFF	TGTGCCAGCAGCTTTGAGGGGGGGGGTGAAAAACTGTTTTTT
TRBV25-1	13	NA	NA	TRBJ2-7	CAGPGGPQDEQYF	TGTGCCGGGCCCGGGGGACCACAAGACGAGCAGTACTTC
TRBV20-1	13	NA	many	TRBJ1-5	CSAETGLNQPQHF	TGCAGTGCGGAAACAGGGTTAAATCAGCCCCAGCATTTT
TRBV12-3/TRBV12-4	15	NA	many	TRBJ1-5	CASSLAGEKTQPQHF	TGTGCCAGCAGTTTAGCTGGGGAAAAGACTCAGCCCCAGCATTTT
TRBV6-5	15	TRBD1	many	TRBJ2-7	CASSYSGQGSYEQYF	TGTGCCAGCAGTTACTCGGGACAGGGATCCTACGAGCAGTACTTC
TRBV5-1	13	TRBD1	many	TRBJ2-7	CASSFLAGGEQYF	TGCGCCAGCAGCTTTCTAGCAGGGGGCGAGCAGTACTTC
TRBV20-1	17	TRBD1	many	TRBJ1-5	CSARATGGFAGNQPQHF	TGCAGTGCTAGAGCTACAGGGGGGTTTGCGGGCAATCAGCCCCAGCATTTT
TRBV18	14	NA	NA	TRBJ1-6	CASPPKQEASPLHF	TGTGCCAGCCCACCAAAGCAGGAGGCTTCACCCCTCCACTTT
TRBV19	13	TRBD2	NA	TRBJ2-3	CASTQTSANTQYF	TGTGCCAGTACCCAGACTAGCGCCAATACGCAGTATTTT
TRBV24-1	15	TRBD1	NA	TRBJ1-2	CATSDRTGNRYGYTF	TGTGCCACCAGTGACCGGACAGGGAATCGCTATGGCTACACCTTC
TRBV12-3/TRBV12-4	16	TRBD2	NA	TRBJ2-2	CASNSGLEVYTGELFF	TGTGCCAGCAATTCGGGACTAGAGGTCTACACCGGGGAGCTGTTTTTT
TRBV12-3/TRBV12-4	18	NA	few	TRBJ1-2	CASSSIPVFRLANYGYTF	TGTGCCAGCAGCTCCATCCCGGTCTTCCGGCTAGCTAACTATGGCTACACCTTC
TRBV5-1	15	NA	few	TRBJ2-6	CASSLRTSGANVLTF	TGCGCCAGCAGCCTCCGTACCTCTGGGGCCAACGTCCTGACTTTC
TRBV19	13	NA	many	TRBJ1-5	CASSPTGNQPQHF	TGTGCCAGTAGCCCAACGGGCAATCAGCCCCAGCATTTT
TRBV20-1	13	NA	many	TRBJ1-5	CSARPSVNQPQHF	TGCAGTGCTAGACCATCAGTGAATCAGCCCCAGCATTTT
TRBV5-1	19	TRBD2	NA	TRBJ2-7	CASSLVGLAGGQVFGEQYF	TGCGCCAGCAGCTTGGTGGGACTAGCGGGAGGGCAAGTCTTCGGGGAGCAGTACTTC
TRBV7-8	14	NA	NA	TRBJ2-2	CASSQGTYTGELFF	TGTGCCAGCAGTCAAGGCACCTACACCGGGGAGCTGTTTTTT
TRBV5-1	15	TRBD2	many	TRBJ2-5	CASSQIAGRRETQYF	TGCGCCAGCAGCCAAATAGCGGGAAGGAGGGAGACCCAGTACTTC
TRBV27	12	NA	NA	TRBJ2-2	CASSVVQGRLFF	TGTGCCAGCTCTGTGGTGCAGGGGCGACTGTTTTTT
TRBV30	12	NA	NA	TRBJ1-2	CAWRGQYYGYTF	TGTGCCTGGCGAGGACAGTACTATGGCTACACCTTC
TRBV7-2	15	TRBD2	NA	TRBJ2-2	CASSFRGTSDGELFF	TGTGCCAGCAGCTTCAGGGGGACTAGCGACGGGGAGCTGTTTTTT
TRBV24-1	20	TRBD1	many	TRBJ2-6	CATGKFPGTAEISGANVLTF	TGTGCCACCGGAAAATTCCCGGGGACAGCCGAAATCTCTGGGGCCAACGTCCTGACTTTC
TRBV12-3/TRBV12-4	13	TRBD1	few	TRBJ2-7	CASSPTGVYEQYF	TGTGCCAGCTCCCCGACAGGGGTATACGAGCAGTACTTC
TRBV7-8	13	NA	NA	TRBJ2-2	CASSLAPPGSCFF	NA
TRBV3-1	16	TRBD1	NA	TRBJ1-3	CASSQGSGGYGNTIYF	TGTGCCAGCAGCCAAGGCTCAGGGGGCTACGGAAACACCATATATTTT
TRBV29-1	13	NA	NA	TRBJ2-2	CSVATRDTGELFF	TGCAGCGTCGCGACTAGAGACACCGGGGAGCTGTTTTTT
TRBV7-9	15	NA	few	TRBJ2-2	CASSLSAWAGNEQFF	TGTGCCAGCAGCCTCTCGGCCTGGGCGGGGAATGAGCAGTTTTTT
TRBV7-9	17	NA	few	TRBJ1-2	CASSRGWAHREYSGYTF	TGTGCCAGCAGCCGGGGGTGGGCCCACAGGGAGTATAGTGGCTACACCTTC
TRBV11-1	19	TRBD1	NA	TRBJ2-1	CASSLGGGQGITRNNEQFF	TGTGCCAGCAGCTTAGGAGGGGGACAGGGGATTACAAGGAACAATGAGCAGTTCTTC
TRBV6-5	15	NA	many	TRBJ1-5	CASSYIGGEDQPQHF	TGTGCCAGCAGTTACATTGGGGGCGAAGATCAGCCCCAGCATTTT
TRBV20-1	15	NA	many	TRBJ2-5	CSAIVSGGTQETQYF	TGCAGTGCCATAGTTTCAGGGGGGACACAAGAGACCCAGTACTTC
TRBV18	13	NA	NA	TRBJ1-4	CASSPSVDEKLFF	TGTGCCAGCTCACCCTCAGTGGATGAAAAACTGTTTTTT
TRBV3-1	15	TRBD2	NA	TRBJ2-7	CASSPYSGTSREQYF	TGTGCCAGCAGCCCATACTCCGGGACTAGTCGCGAGCAGTACTTC
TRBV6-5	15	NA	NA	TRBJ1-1	CASSHRRQRNTEAFF	TGTGCCAGCAGTCACCGGAGACAGCGGAACACTGAAGCTTTCTTT
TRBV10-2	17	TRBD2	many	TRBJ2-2	CASSDGLAGAYTGELFF	TGCGCCAGCAGCGATGGACTAGCGGGAGCCTACACCGGGGAGCTGTTTTTT
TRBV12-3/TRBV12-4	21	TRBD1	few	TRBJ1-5	CASSPYSGQGMSGRGNQPQHF	TGTGCCAGCAGTCCCTATTCGGGACAGGGGATGAGTGGGAGAGGCAATCAGCCCCAGCATTTT
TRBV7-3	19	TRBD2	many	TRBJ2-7	CASSPRMLGEREDFHEQYF	TGTGCCAGCAGCCCACGAATGCTCGGAGAGCGGGAGGACTTTCACGAGCAGTACTTC
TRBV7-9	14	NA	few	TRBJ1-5	CASSLVGQGRPQHF	TGTGCCAGCAGCTTAGTTGGGCAGGGACGGCCCCAGCATTTT
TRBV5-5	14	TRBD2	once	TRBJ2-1	CASSSGPGGNEQFF	TGTGCCAGCAGCTCCGGGCCCGGGGGGAATGAGCAGTTCTTC
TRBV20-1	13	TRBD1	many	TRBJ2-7	CSADRDRGYEQYF	TGCAGTGCTGACCGGGACAGGGGGTACGAGCAGTACTTC
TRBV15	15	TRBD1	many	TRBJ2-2	CATSSDRGHTGELFF	TGTGCCACCAGCAGCGACAGGGGGCACACCGGGGAGCTGTTTTTT
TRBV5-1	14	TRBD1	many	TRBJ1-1	CASRRQGADTEAFF	TGCGCCAGCAGGAGACAGGGGGCTGACACTGAAGCTTTCTTT
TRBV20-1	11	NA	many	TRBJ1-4	CSVRGNEKLFF	TGCAGTGTACGAGGGAATGAAAAACTGTTTTTT
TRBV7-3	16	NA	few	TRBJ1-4	CASTPWRGLPNEKLFF	TGTGCCAGCACCCCCTGGCGGGGGCTTCCTAATGAAAAACTGTTTTTT
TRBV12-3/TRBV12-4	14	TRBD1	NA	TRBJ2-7	CASSSGQGDYEQYF	TGTGCCAGCAGCTCGGGACAGGGAGACTACGAGCAGTACTTC
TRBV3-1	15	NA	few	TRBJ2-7	CASSPRTAKIYEQYF	TGTGCCAGCAGCCCTAGGACAGCAAAGATCTACGAGCAGTACTTC
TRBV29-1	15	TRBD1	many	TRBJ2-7	CSVGLRDRGSHEQYF	TGCAGCGTTGGTTTACGGGACAGGGGCTCACACGAGCAGTACTTC
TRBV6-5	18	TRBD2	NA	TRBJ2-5	CASSYSGLAGRFQETQHF	TGTGCCAGCAGTTACTCGGGACTAGCGGGGCGCTTCCAAGAGACCCAGCACTTC
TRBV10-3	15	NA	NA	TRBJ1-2	CASSEGVLPLYGYTF	TGTGCCAGCAGTGAAGGGGTGCTCCCCCTATATGGCTACACCTTC
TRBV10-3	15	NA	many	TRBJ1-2	CAIPSPRGHNYGYTF	TGTGCCATCCCCTCCCCACGGGGTCATAACTATGGCTACACCTTC